The 16 T cell receptor beta chains in this list originate from one sample, sequenced in a study of early T cells in non-severe SARS-CoV-2 infection. TCRdb ran MiXCR on the 5' RACE reads and lists one entry per CDR3 protein. The sample holds 95,000 to 150,000 distinct CDR3 sequences, 14% to 15% seen once. Sequencing was done on a sample of whole blood. These receptor sequences come from an adult who was a healthcare worker with PCR-confirmed SARS-CoV-2 infection or an uninfected control (not recorded which).

V gene TRBV6-2 or TRBV6-3 combines with J gene TRBJ1-5; D is undetermined. Germline assignment: CDR1 MNHEY and CDR2 SVGEGT. This CDR3 contains 16 residues. V was cut by 2 bases and J by 2 bases, with 13 bases left in between. CDR3 loop: CASSYMGKGGNQPQHF. CDR3 sequence (DNA): TGTGCCAGCAGTTACATGGGGAAGGGAGGCAATCAGCCCCAGCATTTT.

The chain recombines TRBV11-2 with TRBJ2-2; maybe TRBD1 (5 bases). Per germline, CDR1 SGHAT and CDR2 FQNNGV. CDR3 length: 15 residues. V was pared by 4 bases and J by 2 bases, with 11 bases between. CDR3 residues: CASSSTTVNTGELFF. DNA for the CDR3: TGTGCCAGCAGCTCTACGACAGTCAACACCGGGGAGCTGTTTTTT.

This clonotype has more than one count but fewer than ten. CDR3 in amino acids: CASSGAHTDTQYF. CDR3 coding DNA: TGTGCCAGCAGTGGGGCCCACACAGATACGCAGTATTTT. The rearrangement links TRBV6-1 to TRBJ2-3; no firm D call. This CDR3 comprises 13 residues. Trimming pared 4 bases from V and 2 bases from J, leaving 7 bases between. Germline V gene sequence: CDR1 MNHNS, CDR2 SASEGT.

This clonotype has at least ten counts. The chain joins TRBV3-1 to TRBJ1-2; no clear D gene. The ends were cut back, 3 bases at V and 7 bases at J, with 15 bases in the middle. Germline V lookup: CDR1 LGHDT, CDR2 YNNKEL (reference sequence). The CDR3 length is 14 residues. In DNA form, the CDR3 reads TGTGCCAGCAGCCAGAGGCCCGACGTCCGTGGCTACACCTTC. This translates into CASSQRPDVRGYTF.

This rearrangement joins TRBV9 to TRBJ1-5; unclear D gene. This CDR3 contains 14 residues. CDR1 and CDR2 from the germline V gene are SGDLS and YYNGEE. Trimming removed 4 bases at V and 3 bases at J, with 11 bases between. This chain's CDR3 is CASSPSEHNQPQHF. The CDR3 nucleotides read TGTGCCAGCAGCCCGTCAGAGCACAATCAGCCCCAGCATTTT.

The chain is built from TRBV7-9 and TRBJ2-7, with 10 positions matching TRBD1. The CDR3 contains 15 residues. Looked up from germline, CDR1 is SEHNR and CDR2 is FQNEAQ (reference sequence). V lost 5 bases, J lost 4 bases, and 8 bases stayed unmatched. CDR3 coding DNA: TGTGCCAGCAGCCGCCGGGACAGGGGTAAATACGAGCAGTACTTC. This codes for CASSRRDRGKYEQYF.

In this sample, this clonotype turned up a few times. J is TRBJ1-2 and V is TRBV2, with D possibly TRBD1 on 5 matching bases. The germline V gene encodes CDR1 SNHLY and CDR2 FYNNEI. The CDR3 runs 13 residues. Deletions cut 7 bases from V and 2 bases from J, with 11 bases between. This CDR3 is CASKGEQNYGYTF. CDR3 DNA: TGTGCCAGCAAAGGGGAGCAAAACTATGGCTACACCTTC.

The chain combines TRBV29-1 with TRBJ1-1, with no clear D. V shed 7 bases and J shed 1 base, with 10 bases lying between them. Germline CDR1 is SQVTM and CDR2 is ANQGSEA. The length of the CDR3 is 12 residues. CDR3 DNA sequence: TGCAGCGCTGGAGGGAAGAACACTGAAGCTTTCTTT. It encodes CSAGGKNTEAFF.

The chain has TRBV7-9 and TRBJ1-4; a possible D gene is TRBD1 (5 bases). Trimming took 3 bases from V and 6 from J, leaving 14 bases between them. The CDR3 has 15 amino acids. Germline V gene lookup returns CDR1 SEHNR and CDR2 FQNEAQ (reference sequence). The CDR3: CASSLNVAGDEKLFF. The CDR3 DNA follows: TGTGCCAGCAGCTTGAATGTCGCGGGGGATGAAAAACTGTTTTTT.

This clonotype was seen a handful of times. The CDR3 carries no conserved terminal phenylalanine or tryptophan, so it likely arises from a read error. The gene calls are TRBV5-1 and TRBJ2-1; tentative D call: TRBD1 (6 bases). The CDR3 spans 16 residues. Per germline, CDR1 SGHRS and CDR2 YFSETQ. Trimming took 3 bases from V and 4 from J, leaving 17 bases between them. CDR3 amino acids: CASSSIFRDKYNEQFL. The CDR3 coding sequence is TGCGCCAGCAGCTCCATATTTCGGGACAAGTACAATGAGCAGTTCTTA.

V is TRBV7-3 and J is TRBJ2-3; tentatively, D is TRBD1 or TRBD2 (6 bases each). The germline V gene encodes CDR1 SGHTA and CDR2 FQGTGA. V lost 8 bases and J 5 bases, leaving 14 bases between the germline ends. The CDR3 loop spans 13 amino acids. CDR3 loop: CASSTGGEDTQYF. The CDR3 region has the DNA TGTGCCAGCTCCACCGGGGGCGAAGATACGCAGTATTTT.

In DNA form, the CDR3 reads TGTGCCAGCAGCCAAGATCCTTTTAGTTATCCCGGGGAGCAGTTCTTC. It is translated as CASSQDPFSYPGEQFF. This sequence joins TRBV14 and TRBJ2-1, with no clear D. CDR1 is SGHDN, CDR2 FVKESK, per germline. V was clipped by 0 bases and J by 10 bases, with 19 bases between them. The CDR3 loop spans 16 amino acids.

The chain combines TRBV6-6 with TRBJ1-2, with a weak D call TRBD1 (5 bases). Germline CDR1 MNHNY, CDR2 SVGAGI (reference sequence). V lost 7 bases and J 5 bases, leaving 17 bases between the germline ends. This CDR3 contains 14 residues. CDR3 sequence reads: CASTNERGVYGYTF. In DNA, the CDR3 is TGTGCCAGCACCAATGAACGGGGGGTGTATGGCTACACCTTC.

This chain links TRBV30 with TRBJ1-6; D call uncertain. The CDR3 runs to 13 residues. The ends were cut back, 3 bases at V and 7 bases at J, with 10 bases in the middle. Germline-derived CDR1 and CDR2 are GTSNPN and SVGIG (reference sequence). CDR3 DNA sequence: TGTGCCTGGAGAATTAGGGAAAATTCACCCCTCCACTTT. Its translation is CAWRIRENSPLHF.

The chain employs TRBV4-1 and TRBJ2-1, with TRBD2 matching over 8 bases. The CDR3 length is 17 residues. J gave up 4 bases and V 4 bases, and 12 bases lay outside the gene matches. Per germline, CDR1 MGHRA and CDR2 YSYEKL. The DNA of the CDR3 is TGCGCCAGCAGCCCCCGGGGAAGCGGGGGCCTTTACAATGAGCAGTTCTTC. It encodes CASSPRGSGGLYNEQFF.

This clonotype has ten or more counts. The gene calls are TRBV10-2 and TRBJ2-1; 10 positions agree with TRBD2. The V gene's germline CDR1 is WSHSY and CDR2 SAAADI. The CDR3 is 15 amino acids. Trimming removed 7 bases from V and 7 bases from J; junction bases left unmatched: 10. The CDR3: CASKVSGGSGNEQFF. As DNA, the CDR3 is TGCGCCAGCAAGGTTAGCGGGGGGTCCGGGAATGAGCAGTTCTTC.